This T cell receptor (beta chain) was identified during a study of blood T cell repertoires in COVID-19. The table came from immunoSEQ multiplex PCR; TCRdb's copy has only in-frame clones and leaves some out. Here the sample spans roughly 340,000 clones, approximately 88% being singletons. Sample: peripheral blood. This TCR came from a woman in her 30s with COVID-19, enrolled during active disease.

CDR3 nucleotides: TGTGCCAGCTCACCCGTACAGCTTAGCACAGATACGCAGTATTTT. This gives the protein CASSPVQLSTDTQYF. The chain links TRBV18 to TRBJ2-3; D is uncertain. The CDR3 is made up of 15 amino acids. Germline V CDR1 and CDR2: KGHSH, LQKENI. The ends were cut back, 3 bases at V and 0 bases at J, with 10 bases in the middle.